The rows below give T cell receptor beta chains drawn from one sample of a study of radiotherapy plus CTLA-4 blockade in lung cancer. TCRdb keeps only in-frame clones here, not all; method: immunoSEQ multiplex PCR. The sample records tens of thousands of clones, about 78% being singletons. Sequenced material: peripheral blood, taken from a patient treated with radiotherapy plus ipilimumab. These receptors were collected from a human donor with non-small cell lung cancer whose response to radiotherapy plus ipilimumab could not be evaluated. Some clones in this sample may be carry-over from other donors' samples. Each CDR3 is given with its conserved first and last residue. D genes are given only for firm matches. Clone size appears in some rows only: once, few, many, or a class for an expanded clone.

CASSPTGEHISYEQYF	TGCGCCAGCTCACCTACGGGGGAACACATCTCCTACGAGCAGTACTTC	.	TRBV5-1	TRBJ2-7	.
CASSYSTGGSTEAFF	TGTGCCAGCAGTTACTCGACAGGGGGGAGCACTGAAGCTTTCTTT	.	TRBV6-5	TRBJ1-1	TRBD1
CASSLAAGRGLETQYF	TGTGCCAGCAGCTTAGCGGCGGGCAGGGGGCTGGAGACCCAGTACTTC	.	TRBV7-2	TRBJ2-5	TRBD1
CASSQQTGSGELFF	TGTGCCAGCAGTCAACAGACAGGGAGCGGGGAGCTGTTTTTT	.	TRBV27	TRBJ2-2	TRBD1
CASSSDRGGETQYF	TGTGCCAGCAGCTCCGACAGGGGCGGCGAGACCCAGTACTTC	.	TRBV5-8	TRBJ2-5	TRBD1
CASSVRNTEAFF	TGTGCCAGCAGCGTGAGGAACACTGAAGCTTTCTTT	.	TRBV9	TRBJ1-1	.
CASNPGTGSNEQYF	TGTGCCAGCAATCCGGGGACAGGGAGCAACGAGCAGTACTTC	.	TRBV2	TRBJ2-7	TRBD1
CASSPSGGAYNEQFF	TGTGCCAGCAGCCCTAGCGGGGGGGCCTACAATGAGCAGTTCTTC	.	TRBV7-2	TRBJ2-1	TRBD2
CASSGILGGNTGELFF	TGTGCCAGCAGTGGGATCTTGGGAGGGAACACCGGGGAGCTGTTTTTT	.	TRBV2	TRBJ2-2	.
CASSDSQGLSEAFF	TGTGCCAGCAGTGATTCGCAGGGCCTAAGTGAAGCTTTCTTT	.	TRBV2	TRBJ1-1	.
CASSLGRGGGYTF	TGTGCCAGCAGCTTGGGGAGGGGAGGCGGCTACACCTTC	.	TRBV5-6	TRBJ1-2	.
CASSLGLRGLDTQYF	TGTGCCAGCAGCTTAGGCCTTCGGGGTCTAGATACGCAGTATTTT	once	TRBV13	TRBJ2-3	.
CASSFRSTGELFF	TGCGCCAGCAGCTTTAGAAGCACCGGGGAGCTGTTTTTT	once	TRBV5-1	TRBJ2-2	.
CASSYGSLYGYTF	TGTGCCAGCAGTTACGGTAGCCTCTATGGCTACACCTTC	.	TRBV6-5	TRBJ1-2	.
CASSPRWDIGQYF	TGTGCCAGCAGTCCAAGGTGGGACATAGGGCAGTACTTC	.	TRBV2	TRBJ2-7	.
CASSGGRASGDTQYF	TGTGCCAGCAGCGGGGGACGGGCTAGCGGGGATACGCAGTATTTT	.	TRBV7-9	TRBJ2-3	TRBD2
CASSLGLAGGLEETQYF	TGTGCCAGCAGCTTGGGACTAGCGGGGGGGCTTGAGGAGACCCAGTACTTC	.	TRBV5-8	TRBJ2-5	TRBD2
CASSESREKLFF	TGCGCCAGCAGTGAGTCCCGTGAAAAACTGTTTTTT	.	TRBV5-1	TRBJ1-4	.
CASGTDGNTIYF	TGCGCCAGCGGGACAGATGGAAACACCATATATTTT	few	TRBV4-1	TRBJ1-3	TRBD1
CASSSGLINTGELFF	TGTGCCAGCAGTTCGGGACTGATTAACACCGGGGAGCTGTTTTTT	.	TRBV2	TRBJ2-2	.
CASSRGQGYTDTQYF	TGTGCCAGCAGCCGAGGACAGGGCTACACAGATACGCAGTATTTT	.	TRBV6-5	TRBJ2-3	TRBD1
CASSDRWGVPPLHF	TGTGCCAGTAGTGACCGATGGGGGGTCCCACCCCTCCACTTT	.	TRBV19	TRBJ1-6	.
CASSPSGGAGNTIYF	TGTGCCAGCAGTCCCTCCGGGGGTGCTGGAAACACCATATATTTT	once	TRBV28	TRBJ1-3	.
CASSPTVDRVKLFF	TGTGCCAGCAGCCCCACCGTGGACAGGGTAAAACTGTTTTTT	medium-sized	TRBV7-2	TRBJ1-4	TRBD1
CASSFLTSGGTDTQYF	TGTGCCAGCAGTTTCTTGACTAGCGGGGGCACAGATACGCAGTATTTT	.	TRBV6-5	TRBJ2-3	TRBD2
CASSVQGLNTEAFF	TGTGCCAGCAGTGTACAGGGTTTGAACACTGAAGCTTTCTTT	.	TRBV2	TRBJ1-1	.
CASGALAGPLYEQYF	TGTGCCAGTGGGGCACTAGCGGGCCCCCTTTACGAGCAGTACTTC	.	TRBV19	TRBJ2-7	TRBD2
CASGDRGNQPQHF	TGCGCCAGCGGGGACCGGGGGAATCAGCCCCAGCATTTT	once	TRBV4-3	TRBJ1-5	.
CASSLLSGRADTQYF	TGTGCCAGCAGCTTATTATCAGGGCGAGCAGATACGCAGTATTTT	.	TRBV11-3	TRBJ2-3	.
CSVGRGRGEQYF	TGCAGCGTTGGCAGGGGGCGAGGGGAGCAGTACTTC	.	TRBV29-1	TRBJ2-7	TRBD1
CASSQRRGGETQYF	TGTGCCAGCAGCCAACGGAGGGGGGGGGAGACCCAGTACTTC	once	TRBV7-2	TRBJ2-5	.
CAGGQGVDQPQHF	TGTGCCGGGGGACAGGGGGTGGATCAGCCCCAGCATTTT	.	TRBV10-3	TRBJ1-5	TRBD1
CASSHGTGAYEQYF	TGCGCCAGCAGCCACGGGACAGGCGCCTACGAGCAGTACTTC	.	TRBV4-1	TRBJ2-7	TRBD1
CAISEGRDYGYTF	TGTGCCATCAGTGAGGGCCGGGACTATGGCTACACCTTC	few	TRBV10-3	TRBJ1-2	.